This TCR beta chain was identified in a study of T cells in Graves' hyperthyroidism and ophthalmopathy. The CDR3 length is 12 residues. Germline V gene lookup returns CDR1 SNHLY and CDR2 FYNNEI. Those patients with uncontrolled infection, other autoimmune disease, pregnancy or lactation were excluded. This clonotype has more than one count but fewer than ten. The germline gene is not matched at one end of the junction; a read error may be the cause. The CDR3 regions of TCR beta were amplified from RNA transcripts. First-round RT-PCR of the TCR CDR3 relied on the HTBI primer set. Using its own MiXCR run on the multiplex PCR reads, TCRdb lists one record per CDR3 protein. The table has fewer than 650,000 distinct CDR3 sequences, 40% to 50% seen once.

The TCR comes from an adult woman with Graves' disease, either hyperthyroidism or ophthalmopathy (not recorded which). Source material: peripheral blood or thyroid tissue (not recorded which). The gene calls are TRBV2 and TRBJ1-1, with TRBD1 identical over 7 bases. CDR3 loop: CASSEGQEEAFF. The DNA of the CDR3 is TGTGCCAGCAGCGAAGGACAGGAGGAAGCTTTCTTT.